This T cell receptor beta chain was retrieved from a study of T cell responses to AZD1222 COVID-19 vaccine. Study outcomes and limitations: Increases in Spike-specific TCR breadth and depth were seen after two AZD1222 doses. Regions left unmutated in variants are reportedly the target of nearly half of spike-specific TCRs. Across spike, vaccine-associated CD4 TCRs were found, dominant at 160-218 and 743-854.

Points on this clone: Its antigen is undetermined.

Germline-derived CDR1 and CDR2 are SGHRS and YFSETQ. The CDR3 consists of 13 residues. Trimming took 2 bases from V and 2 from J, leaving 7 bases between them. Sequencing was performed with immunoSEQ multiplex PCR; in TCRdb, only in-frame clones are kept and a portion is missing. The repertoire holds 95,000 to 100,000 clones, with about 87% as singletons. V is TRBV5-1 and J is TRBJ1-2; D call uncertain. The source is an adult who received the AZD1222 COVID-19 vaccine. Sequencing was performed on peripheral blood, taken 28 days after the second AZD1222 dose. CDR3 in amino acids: CASSFDRNYGYTF. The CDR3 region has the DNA TGCGCCAGCAGCTTCGACCGAAACTATGGCTACACCTTC.